This T cell receptor beta chain was documented in a study of cytomegalovirus exposure and HLA in healthy donors. Overall study findings and caveats: In a later analysis, at a false discovery rate of 0.05, roughly 18,000 TCR beta sequences were associated with HLA alleles.

V dropped 4 bases and J dropped 9 bases, with 16 bases sitting between them. The CDR3 extends over 14 amino acids. Germline V CDR1 and CDR2: MRHNA, SNTAGT. The study ran its PCR with 60 Vbeta and 13 Jbeta primers. Method: immunoSEQ multiplex PCR; TCRdb's copy keeps in-frame clones and lacks some. The sample has around 110,000 clones; about 76% are singletons. Turning to this clone: Its target is not known.

V and J are TRBV6-4 and TRBJ2-1; D perhaps matches TRBD2 (5 bases). Material: PBMCs. This TCR was sampled from a woman aged 25 to 39 in good health and CMV-seronegative. The CDR3 reads CASSVEDSSGEQFF. For the CDR3, the DNA is TGTGCCAGCAGTGTGGAGGACTCCTCGGGTGAGCAGTTCTTC.